The clone carrying this T cell receptor (beta chain) was observed many times. The record originates from a study of T cell repertoires in cytomegalovirus infection. The overall study: Public TCR beta signatures provided an indication of both CMV infection and a matching HLA type.

CDR3 length: 15 amino acids. CDR1 is SEHNR, CDR2 FQNEAQ, per germline (reference sequence). V was clipped by 5 bases and J by 6 bases; unmatched bases: 6. TCRdb passed the reads through MiXCR, listing each CDR3 protein once. The data show about 490,000 distinct CDR3 sequences, with around 10% seen just once and 10% to 13% held by the top ten. Sequenced material: PBMCs. This chain joins TRBV7-9 and TRBJ2-2; 10 bases agree with TRBD1. This receptor was obtained from a human donor in good health (CMV status not recorded). Some clones in this sample may be carry-over from other donors' samples. The CDR3: CASSPGTGASGELFF. The CDR3 nucleotides read TGTGCCAGCAGCCCCGGGACAGGGGCTTCCGGGGAGCTGTTTTTT. Full variable domain (outside the CDR3, taken from reference TRBV7-9 and TRBJ2-2): DTGVSQNPRHKITKRGQNVTFRCDPISEHNRLYWYRQTLGQGPEFLTYFQNEAQLEKSRLLSDRFSAERPKGSFSTLEIQRTEQGDSAMYLCASSPGTGASGELFFGEGSRLTVL.